This T cell receptor beta chain is from a study of blood T cell repertoires in COVID-19. Repertoires were generated with immunoSEQ multiplex PCR, while TCRdb's copy carries only in-frame clones and drops some. The table shows roughly 160,000 clones, with about 91% occurring only once. V was clipped by 4 bases and J by 3 bases, with 15 bases between them. Looked up from germline, CDR1 is SEHNR and CDR2 is FQNEAQ (reference sequence). The CDR3 length is 15 residues. Sequenced sample: peripheral blood. The sequence came from a woman aged 55-70 years who had recovered from COVID-19. The rearrangement links TRBV7-9 to TRBJ1-2; possibly TRBD1 for D (5 bases). The CDR3 nucleotides read TGTGCCAGCAGCTCTCACCGGGGGGTTGACTATGGCTACACCTTC. Its protein product is CASSSHRGVDYGYTF. Supplemented by reference TRBV7-9 and TRBJ1-2, the full variable domain reads DTGVSQNPRHKITKRGQNVTFRCDPISEHNRLYWYRQTLGQGPEFLTYFQNEAQLEKSRLLSDRFSAERPKGSFSTLEIQRTEQGDSAMYLCASSSHRGVDYGYTFGSGTRLTVV.